The 3 T cell receptor beta chains below all came from one sample that was sequenced in a study of blood T cell repertoires in COVID-19. Only in-frame clones appear in the TCRdb table, and some are missing; sequencing was by immunoSEQ multiplex PCR. The table has 200,000 to 250,000 clones, about four fifths seen once. Specimen: PBMCs or T cells enriched from blood (not recorded which). Receptors were obtained from a middle-aged woman with acute COVID-19.

This clone was observed a few times. The chain links TRBV10-3 to TRBJ2-1; TRBD2 might be the D (5 bases). This CDR3 region has 17 residues. Per the germline V gene, CDR1 is ENHRY and CDR2 is SYGVKD. Trimming removed 4 bases from V and 0 bases from J, with 16 bases in between. The chain's CDR3 is CAISVRDLASSYNEQFF. CDR3 bases: TGTGCCATCAGTGTACGGGATTTAGCGAGCTCCTACAATGAGCAGTTCTTC.

CDR3 DNA: TGTGCCTGGAGTGTAACCCCCGGACAGTCCGAGCAGTACTTC. It yields the protein CAWSVTPGQSEQYF. The chain links TRBV30 to TRBJ2-7; tentative D call: TRBD1 (6 bases). Germline CDR1 is GTSNPN and CDR2 is SVGIG (reference sequence). V was shortened by 0 bases and J by 6 bases, with 15 bases between the two germline ends. This CDR3 contains 14 residues. The complete variable domain, with remaining parts taken from reference TRBV30 and TRBJ2-7, reads SQTIHQWPATLVQPVGSPLSLECTVEGTSNPNLYWYRQAAGRGLQLLFYSVGIGQISSEVPQNLSASRPQDRQFILSSKKLLLSDSGFYLCAWSVTPGQSEQYFGPGTRLTVT.

V gene TRBV4-1 combines with J gene TRBJ1-1; 10 nucleotides match TRBD1. Per germline, CDR1 MGHRA and CDR2 YSYEKL. This CDR3 comprises 15 residues. Losses at the gene ends were 3 bases for V and 11 bases for J; bases not matched to a gene: 12. For the CDR3, the DNA is TGCGCCAGCAGCCACCCCGGACAGGGGGTCCAATGGGCTTTCTTT. It specifies CASSHPGQGVQWAFF.